The 7 T cell receptor beta chains in this list originate from one sample, sequenced in a study of immune heterogeneity within non-small cell lung tumors. Multiplex PCR with 32 V and 13 J primers amplified TCR beta CDR3. TCRdb reanalysed the multiplex PCR reads using MiXCR and keeps one entry per CDR3 protein. The sample includes around 30,000 distinct CDR3 sequences, more than 25% of them seen just once. Bulk tumor genomic DNA was the template, and each sample received around 650 ng. Spaced far apart, several biopsies were taken from each primary tumor during surgery. Patients underwent curative surgery for untreated, newly diagnosed non-small cell lung cancer. Sequenced material: lung tumor tissue. The receptors were sampled from a man aged 40-49 years with non-small cell lung cancer.

This clonotype has just a few counts. The CDR3 is CATYWGWGKNTGELFF. CDR3 DNA sequence: TGTGCCACGTATTGGGGGTGGGGTAAGAACACCGGGGAGCTGTTTTTT. The gene calls are TRBV6-1 and TRBJ2-2; D possibly uses TRBD1 or TRBD2 (5 bases each). V was pared by 10 bases and J by 1 base, with 19 bases between. The length of the CDR3 is 16 residues. Per the germline V gene, CDR1 is MNHNS and CDR2 is SASEGT.

V is TRBV5-6 and J is TRBJ2-7; D gene unclear. From germline, CDR1 is SGHDT and CDR2 YYEEEE. CDR3 length: 15 amino acids. V gave up 5 bases and J gave up 1 base, with 16 bases separating them. The CDR3 is CASRNYLDPSYEQYF. The CDR3 DNA is TGTGCCAGCAGAAATTACCTGGATCCTTCCTACGAGCAGTACTTC.

In this sample, this clonotype turned up once. Germline is not matched at one junction end, which may reflect a read error. J is TRBJ2-1 and V is TRBV7-9, with unresolved D. The CDR3 is 16 amino acids. Germline V gene lookup returns CDR1 SEHNR and CDR2 FQNEAQ (reference sequence). The CDR3 protein is CAISSFRFSSYNEQFF. The CDR3, as DNA: TGTGCCATCAGCTCATTTCGGTTCAGCTCCTACAATGAGCAGTTCTTC.

About this clonotype itself: Possible read error: a much larger clone is one base away. J is TRBJ2-3 and V is TRBV6-1; 7 bases fit TRBD2. With V trimmed by 4 bases and J by 4 bases, 2 bases remained unmatched. The V gene's germline CDR1 is MNHNS and CDR2 SASEGT. The CDR3 loop spans 13 amino acids. CDR3 sequence: CASSGGLPDTQYF. CDR3 nucleotide sequence: TGTGCCAGCAGTGGGGGACTACCAGATACGCAGTATTTT.

In the case of this clonotype: This clone may be a read error of a much larger clone one base away. This chain joins TRBV7-6 and TRBJ2-3; the D gene is possibly TRBD1 (6 bases). The V and J ends lost 6 bases and 9 bases respectively, with 10 bases between them. Germline values: CDR1 SGHVS, CDR2 FNYEAQ. The CDR3 length is 11 residues. The DNA of the CDR3 is TGTGCCAGCAGTACAGGGTGGACGCAGTATTTT. Its translation is CASSTGWTQYF.

This clonotype has only a few counts. The gene calls are TRBV9 and TRBJ2-1; D is possibly TRBD1 or TRBD2 (5 bases each). The V end lost 4 bases, the J end lost 8 bases, and 10 bases lay between the germline ends. This CDR3 has 12 residues. The germline V gene has CDR1 SGDLS and CDR2 YYNGEE. DNA for the CDR3: TGTGCCAGCAGCCCCCAGGGACATGAGCAGTTCTTC. Translation gives CASSPQGHEQFF.

This chain joins TRBV11-2 and TRBJ1-1; D is unresolved. The V end lost 4 bases, the J end lost 2 bases, and 8 bases lay between the germline ends. From germline, CDR1 is SGHAT and CDR2 FQNNGV. The CDR3 is 13 residues long. The chain's CDR3 is CASSYDYNTEAFF. CDR3 bases: TGTGCCAGCAGCTATGATTACAACACTGAAGCTTTCTTT. Combining the CDR3 with reference TRBV11-2 and TRBJ1-1 gives the whole variable domain EAGVAQSPRYKIIEKRQSVAFWCNPISGHATLYWYQQILGQGPKLLIQFQNNGVVDDSQLPKDRFSAERLKGVDSTLKIQPAKLEDSAVYLCASSYDYNTEAFFGQGTRLTVV.